The clone carrying this T cell receptor (beta chain) appeared a few times. Its antigen is not known. This entry is derived from a study of vaccination effects on CD4 cells after COVID-19. Across the study: Culturing of about 2 million PBMC per well took place with roughly 9.4 IU/ml IL-2 and 7.5 to 10 ug/ml peptides. Study-wide results and limits: Early timepoints after infection were absent, and convalescent patients were few in the study. The study found marked clonal contraction of infection- and vaccine-induced clones late after vaccination.

Method: immunoSEQ multiplex PCR; TCRdb's copy keeps in-frame clones and lacks some. The sample contains some 31,000 clones, roughly 70% of which appear only once. This CDR3 is built from 14 residues. V lost 3 bases, J lost 0 bases, and 7 bases lay in between. Germline CDR1 is LNHDA and CDR2 is SQIVND (reference sequence). Researchers isolated CD4+ T cells once 9 to 11 days of culture had elapsed. Nucleocapsid antibodies were negative in the vaccine recipients, who had never had SARS-CoV-2 infection. The V gene is TRBV19, the J gene TRBJ2-3; no clear D. This specimen consisted of CD4+ T cells from PBMCs cultured without peptide, obtained before COVID-19 vaccination. This receptor was taken from a human donor who received a COVID-19 vaccine. CDR3 in DNA: TGTGCCAGTAGTATTGGCCCTAGCACAGATACGCAGTATTTT. Its translation: CASSIGPSTDTQYF.